One sample yielded the 21 T cell receptor beta chains listed below, sequenced in a study of blood T cell repertoires in COVID-19. Clones were read by immunoSEQ multiplex PCR, and TCRdb kept only the in-frame ones, dropping some. The sample has some 150,000 clones, approximately 86% seen once. Sequencing used peripheral blood. The receptors were gathered from a man aged 60-69 years who had recovered from COVID-19.

This clone has a handful of counts. The V and J genes are TRBV20-1 and TRBJ1-2; D is uncertain. Deletions cut 8 bases from V and 3 bases from J, with 10 bases between. The CDR3 consists of 11 residues. Germline V CDR1 and CDR2: DFQATT, SNEGSKA (reference sequence). The CDR3 protein is CSRKRDYGYTF. The CDR3 DNA is TGCAGTCGCAAGAGGGACTATGGCTACACCTTC.

The count of this clone is one. The chain uses TRBV5-1 and TRBJ2-7; TRBD2 agrees at 7 bases. The CDR3 contains 16 residues. Germline V gives CDR1 SGHRS, CDR2 YFSETQ. J was trimmed by 2 bases and V by 8 bases; bases with no gene match: 16. The chain's CDR3 is CASNKGGAGTTYEQYF. The DNA for the CDR3 is TGCGCCAGTAATAAGGGAGGGGCAGGGACCACCTACGAGCAGTACTTC.

The chain employs TRBV29-1 and TRBJ2-3; no firm D call. Trimming removed 7 bases at V and 4 bases at J, with 12 bases between. This CDR3 has 12 amino acids. The germline V gene has CDR1 SQVTM and CDR2 ANQGSEA. The CDR3 region is CSAHWSADTQYF. CDR3 sequence (DNA): TGCAGCGCCCACTGGAGCGCAGATACGCAGTATTTT.

The V gene is TRBV5-1, the J gene TRBJ2-1; 10 nucleotides align to TRBD2. Germline assignment: CDR1 SGHRS and CDR2 YFSETQ. V dropped 2 bases and J dropped 4; count of bases not matched to a gene: 9. This CDR3 comprises 17 residues. The CDR3 DNA reads as TGCGCCAGCAGCTTAGCCCCACTAGCGGGGAATTACAATGAGCAGTTCTTC. It translates to CASSLAPLAGNYNEQFF.

A remark on this clone: At one of its ends the junction is not consistent with the germline gene, which may arise from a read error. The V and J genes are TRBV12-3 or TRBV12-4 and TRBJ2-1; 13 bases agree with TRBD2. CDR3 length equals 13 residues. As DNA, the CDR3 is TGTGCCAGCAGTAAACTAGCGGGGGGGTTCAGGGTCTTC. This gives the protein CASSKLAGGFRVF.

The chain recombines TRBV7-3 with TRBJ2-2; TRBD1 might be the D (6 bases). V lost 4 bases to trimming and J lost 0 bases, with 12 bases between them. This CDR3 has 16 amino acids. Germline CDR1 reads SGHTA; CDR2 reads FQGTGA. The CDR3, as DNA: TGTGCCAGCAGCTCTCAGGGGTTCGCGAACACCGGGGAGCTGTTTTTT. Its protein is CASSSQGFANTGELFF.

V is TRBV5-1 and J is TRBJ1-5; D is unclear. The CDR3 contains 14 residues. V lost 4 bases, J lost 1 base, and 9 bases lay in between. Per the germline V gene, CDR1 is SGHRS and CDR2 is YFSETQ. The DNA for the CDR3 is TGCGCCAGCAGCCCGGGTGGGAGCAATCAGCCCCAGCATTTT. Amino acids: CASSPGGSNQPQHF.

The chain carries TRBV27 and TRBJ1-2, with D perhaps matching TRBD1 (6 bases). V lost 1 base to trimming and J lost 5 bases, with 14 bases between them. Germline CDR1 is MNHEY and CDR2 is SMNVEV (reference sequence). The CDR3 consists of 15 residues. DNA for the CDR3: TGTGCCAGCAGTTTATACAGGGCCGGGGCTTATGGCTACACCTTC. This gives the protein CASSLYRAGAYGYTF.

The CDR3 sequence is CSVLPRGDTDTQYF. The CDR3 coding sequence is TGCAGCGTGCTCCCGCGGGGGGATACAGATACGCAGTATTTT. This chain connects TRBV29-1 to TRBJ2-3, with TRBD2 matching 8 bases. J gave up 3 bases and V 6 bases, and 8 bases lay outside the gene matches. The CDR3 contains 14 residues. Germline V gives CDR1 SQVTM, CDR2 ANQGSEA.

This chain uses TRBV5-1 with TRBJ1-5; D ambiguous. The length of the CDR3 is 14 residues. CDR1 is SGHRS, CDR2 YFSETQ, per germline. Trimming removed 0 bases from V and 3 bases from J, with 7 bases in between. The CDR3 spells CASSLAGSNQPQHF. The CDR3 nucleotides are TGCGCCAGCAGCTTGGCAGGTTCCAATCAGCCCCAGCATTTT.

The gene calls are TRBV18 and TRBJ1-5, with D uncertain. The length of the CDR3 is 14 residues. Germline-derived CDR1 and CDR2 are KGHSH and LQKENI. Trimming removed 2 bases from V and 0 bases from J, with 5 bases in between. CDR3 region: CASSPTYSNQPQHF. Here the CDR3 DNA reads TGTGCCAGCTCACCAACCTATAGCAATCAGCCCCAGCATTTT.

The chain is built from TRBV15 and TRBJ2-7; D is possibly TRBD1 (6 bases). Per germline, CDR1 LNHNV and CDR2 YYDKDF (reference sequence). This CDR3 has 15 amino acids. Trimming removed 0 bases from V and 7 bases from J, with 16 bases in between. CDR3 nucleotides: TGTGCCACCAGCAGAGATAATCCAGGGGAAGGAGAGCAGTACTTC. It encodes CATSRDNPGEGEQYF.

The chain links TRBV19 to TRBJ1-2; possible D gene TRBD1, 6 bases. Germline V CDR1 and CDR2: LNHDA, SQIVND (reference sequence). The ends were cut back, 3 bases at V and 2 bases at J, with 10 bases in the middle. The CDR3 covers 14 residues. The CDR3 sequence: CASSIWGLNYGYTF. For the CDR3, the DNA is TGTGCCAGTAGTATTTGGGGGCTCAACTATGGCTACACCTTC.

The chain employs TRBV10-3 and TRBJ2-7; TRBD2 agrees at 8 bases. The germline gives CDR1 ENHRY, CDR2 SYGVKD. The length of the CDR3 is 15 residues. The V and J ends lost 0 bases and 2 bases, in that order; junction bases with no gene match: 3. Here the CDR3 DNA reads TGTGCCATCAGTGAGTCGGTTAGCGGGACCTACGAGCAGTACTTC. Translated: CAISESVSGTYEQYF.

The rearrangement uses TRBV27 and TRBJ2-5; D not resolved. Germline CDR1 reads MNHEY; CDR2 reads SMNVEV (reference sequence). This CDR3 spans 13 amino acids. The V gene lost 9 bases and the J gene lost 5 bases, with 16 bases spanning the gap. The CDR3 bases are TGTGCCAGACAGTCAGCCCGCAGGGAGACCCAGTACTTC. This codes for CARQSARRETQYF.

The V and J genes are TRBV6-5 and TRBJ2-2; 11 bases are a match to TRBD2. Germline V gives CDR1 MNHEY, CDR2 SVGAGI. J lost 6 bases, V lost 4 bases, and 7 bases had no gene match. The CDR3 length is 16 residues. The CDR3 here is CASSSLSGGAAGELFF. The CDR3 DNA follows: TGTGCCAGCAGTTCCCTTAGCGGGGGGGCCGCCGGGGAGCTGTTTTTT.

This clone appeared a single time. The gene calls are TRBV19 and TRBJ2-1; D might be TRBD1 (6 bases). This CDR3 contains 13 residues. The V end lost 1 base, the J end lost 9 bases, and 10 bases lay between the germline ends. The germline CDR1 and CDR2 sequences are LNHDA and SQIVND (reference sequence). CDR3 amino acids: CASSIVTGSEQFF. The CDR3, as DNA: TGTGCCAGTAGTATAGTCACAGGGAGTGAGCAGTTCTTC.

DNA of the CDR3: TGTGCCAGCGACCCCCCAGGGATCACTGAAGCTTTCTTT. This codes for CASDPPGITEAFF. The chain carries TRBV6-5 and TRBJ1-1, with D possibly being TRBD1 (5 bases). Germline V CDR1 and CDR2: MNHEY, SVGAGI. The CDR3 is 13 amino acids. With 8 bases removed from V and 4 bases from J, the gap between germline ends came to 14 bases.

The rearrangement joins TRBV18 to TRBJ2-1, with no clear D. This CDR3 is built from 15 residues. Germline V lookup: CDR1 KGHSH, CDR2 LQKENI. Trimming stripped 2 bases from V and 6 bases from J, with 14 bases between. CDR3 nucleotides: TGTGCCAGCTCACCAGCCCGGGTCGGGTTCAATGAGCAGTTCTTC. Its protein product is CASSPARVGFNEQFF.

The chain couples TRBV29-1 to TRBJ1-1; D possibly corresponds to TRBD1 (5 bases). The V end lost 7 bases, the J end lost 4 bases, and 13 bases lay between the germline ends. This CDR3 has 12 amino acids. CDR1 is SQVTM, CDR2 ANQGSEA, per germline. CDR3 loop: CSADRRGTEAFF. The CDR3 nucleotides read TGCAGCGCTGACAGAAGGGGCACTGAAGCTTTCTTT. Complete variable domain (other parts from reference TRBV29-1 and TRBJ1-1): SAVISQKPSRDICQRGTSLTIQCQVDSQVTMMFWYRQQPGQSLTLIATANQGSEATYESGFVIDKFPISRPNLTFSTLTVSNMSPEDSSIYLCSADRRGTEAFFGQGTRLTVV.

The CDR3 DNA reads TGTGCCAGCAGCCCGACAAGGCAGAACACTGAAGCTTTCTTT. Translated: CASSPTRQNTEAFF. The J gene is TRBJ1-1, the V gene TRBV5-8; no clear D. CDR1 is SGHTS, CDR2 YDEGEE, per germline. V lost 4 bases and J lost 1, with 11 bases in between. The CDR3 contains 14 residues.